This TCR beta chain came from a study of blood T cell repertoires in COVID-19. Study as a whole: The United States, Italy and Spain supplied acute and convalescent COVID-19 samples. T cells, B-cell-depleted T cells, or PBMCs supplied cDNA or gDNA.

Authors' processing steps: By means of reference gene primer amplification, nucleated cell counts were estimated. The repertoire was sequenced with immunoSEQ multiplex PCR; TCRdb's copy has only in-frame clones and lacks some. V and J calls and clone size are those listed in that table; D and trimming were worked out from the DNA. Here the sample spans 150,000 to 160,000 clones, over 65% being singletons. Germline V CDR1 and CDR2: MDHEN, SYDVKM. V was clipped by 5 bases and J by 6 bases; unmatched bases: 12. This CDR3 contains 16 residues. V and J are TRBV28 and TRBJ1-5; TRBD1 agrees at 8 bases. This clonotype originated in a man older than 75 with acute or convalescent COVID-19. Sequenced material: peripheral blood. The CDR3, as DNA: TGTGCCAGCAGTCCATGGACAGGGAGTAACCCTCAGCCCCAGCATTTT. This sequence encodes CASSPWTGSNPQPQHF.